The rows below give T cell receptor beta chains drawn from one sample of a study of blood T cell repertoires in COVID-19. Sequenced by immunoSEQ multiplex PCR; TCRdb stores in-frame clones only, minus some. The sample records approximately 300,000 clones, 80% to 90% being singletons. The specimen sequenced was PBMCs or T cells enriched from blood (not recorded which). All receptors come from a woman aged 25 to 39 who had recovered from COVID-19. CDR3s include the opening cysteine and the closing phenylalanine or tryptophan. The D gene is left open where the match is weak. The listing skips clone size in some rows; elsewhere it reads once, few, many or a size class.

CASSSETGGSGNTIYF TGTGCCAGCAGCTCAGAGACAGGGGGCTCTGGAAACACCATATATTTT TRBV7-9 . TRBD1 TRBJ1-3
CASRPPRQGLFNTEAFF TGTGCCAGCAGACCCCCGAGACAGGGGCTTTTTAACACTGAAGCTTTCTTT TRBV28 . TRBD1 TRBJ1-1
CASRSGTGSVLTF TGTGCCAGCAGGTCCGGGACAGGGTCCGTCCTGACTTTC TRBV28 . TRBD1 TRBJ2-6
CASSPGQGYTEAFF TGTGCCAGCAGCCCAGGACAGGGGTACACTGAAGCTTTCTTT TRBV7-2 . TRBD1 TRBJ1-1
CAWSIRDIHTSPLHF TGTGCCTGGAGTATCCGGGACATCCATACCTCACCCCTCCACTTT TRBV30 . . TRBJ1-6
CASSYAGQGLNTEAFF TGTGCCAGCAGTTACGCCGGACAGGGATTGAACACTGAAGCTTTCTTT TRBV6-5 . TRBD1 TRBJ1-1
CASSFMNTEAFF TGTGCCAGCAGCTTTATGAACACTGAAGCTTTCTTT TRBV5-6 . . TRBJ1-1
CASKTGGGNEQYF TGTGCCAGCAAGACAGGGGGCGGAAACGAGCAGTACTTC TRBV2 . TRBD1 TRBJ2-7
CASSLTDSRSGNTIYF TGTGCCAGCAGCTTAACTGACAGCCGCTCTGGAAACACCATATATTTT TRBV7-6 . . TRBJ1-3
CASRTSGNTGELFF TGTGCCTCCCGGACTAGCGGGAACACCGGGGAGCTGTTTTTT TRBV6-5 . TRBD2 TRBJ2-2
CASSLDRYNEQFF TGCGCCAGCAGTTTGGACAGGTACAATGAGCAGTTCTTC TRBV10-1 . TRBD1 TRBJ2-1
CASSEWGVESSYNSPLHF TGTGCCAGCAGTGAATGGGGCGTGGAAAGCTCCTATAATTCACCCCTCCACTTT TRBV25-1 . . TRBJ1-6
CASSPQRMGATEAFF TGTGCCAGCAGCCCACAACGTATGGGGGCTACTGAAGCTTTCTTT TRBV7-9 . . TRBJ1-1
CAWSYGWQGNTEAFF TGTGCCTGGAGTTATGGGTGGCAGGGGAACACTGAAGCTTTCTTT TRBV30 . . TRBJ1-1
CASIGTIRADNEQFF TGTGCCAGCATAGGGACAATAAGGGCCGACAATGAGCAGTTCTTC TRBV28 . . TRBJ2-1
CATLGQGGRRGYTF TGTGCCACCCTAGGACAGGGAGGTAGGCGCGGCTACACCTTC TRBV28 . TRBD1 TRBJ1-2
CASSSRTGSTLHF TGTGCCAGCAGTTCGAGGACAGGGTCGACCCTCCACTTT TRBV6-5 . TRBD1 TRBJ1-6
CASSPVPAGTGTKRTQYF TGTGCCAGCTCACCCGTTCCCGCCGGGACAGGGACCAAGAGGACCCAGTACTTC TRBV18 . TRBD1 TRBJ2-5
CASSFPGSGGGSSTDTQYF TGTGCCAGCAGTTTCCCGGGGTCCGGGGGGGGATCTAGCACAGATACGCAGTATTTT TRBV28 . TRBD2 TRBJ2-3
CASRGVGSRTDTQYF TGTGCCAGCAGAGGGGTAGGGTCTCGCACAGATACGCAGTATTTT TRBV28 . . TRBJ2-3
CASRSGAAEAFF TGTGCCAGCCGTTCAGGGGCCGCAGAAGCTTTCTTT TRBV18 . . TRBJ1-1
CASSLPGDRAGTEAFF TGCGCCAGCAGTCTCCCGGGCGACAGGGCCGGCACTGAAGCTTTCTTT TRBV23-1 . TRBD1 TRBJ1-1
CASSERDRGEQYF TGTGCCAGCAGTGAACGCGACAGGGGTGAGCAGTACTTC TRBV6-1 . TRBD1 TRBJ2-7
CASSIDTRGRQGVPYEQYF TGTGCCAGTAGTATAGACACCCGCGGGAGGCAGGGTGTCCCGTACGAGCAGTACTTC TRBV19 . TRBD2 TRBJ2-7
CASSAQGSYEQYF TGTGCCAGCAGCGCACAGGGGTCCTACGAGCAGTACTTC TRBV7-9 . TRBD1 TRBJ2-7
CASSTGLAGGGTDTQYF TGTGCCAGTAGTACCGGACTAGCGGGAGGCGGGACAGATACGCAGTATTTT TRBV19 . TRBD2 TRBJ2-3
CASSSRQGAEQYF TGTGCCAGCAGTTCAAGACAGGGGGCCGAGCAGTACTTC TRBV7-9 . TRBD1 TRBJ2-7
CASSVVGGYGTEAFF TGTGCCAGCAGCGTAGTCGGGGGTTACGGGACTGAAGCTTTCTTT TRBV9 few . TRBJ1-1
CASSLGKARTDTQYF TGTGCCAGCAGCTTGGGAAAAGCGCGCACAGATACGCAGTATTTT TRBV5-8 once . TRBJ2-3
CASSYSTVAETQYF TGTGCCAGCAGTTACTCGACAGTCGCAGAGACCCAGTACTTC TRBV6-5 . . TRBJ2-5
CASSEGVTGETDTQYF TGTGCCAGCAGTGAGGGTGTGACAGGGGAAACAGATACGCAGTATTTT TRBV25-1 . TRBD1 TRBJ2-3